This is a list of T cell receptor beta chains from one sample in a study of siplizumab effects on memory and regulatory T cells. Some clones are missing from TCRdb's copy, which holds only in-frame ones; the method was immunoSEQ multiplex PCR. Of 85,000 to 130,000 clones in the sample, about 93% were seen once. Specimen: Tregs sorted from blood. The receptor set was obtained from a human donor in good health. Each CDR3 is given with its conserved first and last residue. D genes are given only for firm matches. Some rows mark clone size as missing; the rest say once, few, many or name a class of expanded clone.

CDR3 protein: CSVEGGQAIYGYTF
CDR3 DNA: TGCAGCGTTGAAGGTGGACAGGCGATCTATGGCTACACCTTC
J gene: TRBJ1-2
V gene: TRBV29-1
clone size: .
D gene: TRBD1

CDR3 protein: CASRWEDRAYEQYF
CDR3 DNA: TGTGCCAGCAGATGGGAGGACAGGGCCTACGAGCAGTACTTC
J gene: TRBJ2-7
V gene: TRBV6-1
clone size: .
D gene: TRBD1

CDR3 protein: CASSYYPDYGYTF
CDR3 DNA: TGTGCCAGCAGTTACTATCCGGACTATGGCTACACCTTC
J gene: TRBJ1-2
V gene: TRBV6-5
clone size: .
D gene: .

CDR3 protein: CASSIDYGSHEQYF
CDR3 DNA: TGTGCCAGTAGTATAGATTACGGGAGCCACGAGCAGTACTTC
J gene: TRBJ2-7
V gene: TRBV19
clone size: .
D gene: .

CDR3 protein: CASSLSGGAYNEQFF
CDR3 DNA: TGCGCCAGCAGCTTAAGCGGGGGGGCGTACAATGAGCAGTTCTTC
J gene: TRBJ2-1
V gene: TRBV5-1
clone size: .
D gene: TRBD2

CDR3 protein: CASRLIMNTEAFF
CDR3 DNA: TGTGCCAGCAGACTGATCATGAACACTGAAGCTTTCTTT
J gene: TRBJ1-1
V gene: TRBV6-1
clone size: .
D gene: .

CDR3 protein: CASSKGGSEAFF
CDR3 DNA: TGTGCCAGCAGCAAGGGGGGCTCTGAAGCTTTCTTT
J gene: TRBJ1-1
V gene: TRBV21-1
clone size: .
D gene: .

CDR3 protein: CASSQDRSPRGNEQFF
CDR3 DNA: TGCGCCAGCAGCCAAGACAGGAGTCCGAGGGGCAATGAGCAGTTCTTC
J gene: TRBJ2-1
V gene: TRBV4-3
clone size: .
D gene: .

CDR3 protein: CASSVAEGAAFF
CDR3 DNA: TGTGCCAGCAGCGTAGCCGAGGGAGCGGCTTTCTTT
J gene: TRBJ1-1
V gene: TRBV9
clone size: few
D gene: .

CDR3 protein: CASSPYQETQYF
CDR3 DNA: TGTGCCAGCAGCCCGTACCAAGAGACCCAGTACTTC
J gene: TRBJ2-5
V gene: TRBV5-5
clone size: .
D gene: .

CDR3 protein: CASSIGASRETQYF
CDR3 DNA: TGCGCCAGCAGCATAGGAGCGAGTAGGGAGACCCAGTACTTC
J gene: TRBJ2-5
V gene: TRBV5-1
clone size: .
D gene: .

CDR3 protein: CSATTQQFF
CDR3 DNA: TGCAGTGCGACGACTCAGCAGTTCTTC
J gene: TRBJ2-1
V gene: TRBV20-1
clone size: .
D gene: .

CDR3 protein: CASSYQKGQEAFF
CDR3 DNA: TGTGCCAGCAGTTACCAAAAAGGACAGGAAGCTTTCTTT
J gene: TRBJ1-1
V gene: TRBV6-5
clone size: .
D gene: .

CDR3 protein: CASSPRRDHTEAFF
CDR3 DNA: TGTGCCAGCTCACCACGCAGGGATCACACTGAAGCTTTCTTT
J gene: TRBJ1-1
V gene: TRBV18
clone size: .
D gene: .

CDR3 protein: CAISESSGVGYTF
CDR3 DNA: TGTGCCATCAGTGAGTCCTCAGGGGTCGGCTACACCTTC
J gene: TRBJ1-2
V gene: TRBV10-3
clone size: .
D gene: .

CDR3 protein: CASSHSNSPLHF
CDR3 DNA: TGTGCCAGCTCACACAGTAATTCACCCCTCCACTTT
J gene: TRBJ1-6
V gene: TRBV18
clone size: .
D gene: .

CDR3 protein: CASSLYAGTHTGELFF
CDR3 DNA: TGTGCCAGCAGCTTATACGCAGGGACCCACACCGGGGAGCTGTTTTTT
J gene: TRBJ2-2
V gene: TRBV7-2
clone size: .
D gene: .

CDR3 protein: CATSDQSKGETQYF
CDR3 DNA: TGTGCCACCAGCGATCAGTCCAAAGGGGAGACCCAGTACTTC
J gene: TRBJ2-5
V gene: TRBV15
clone size: once
D gene: .

CDR3 protein: CASSQDGAANEKLFF
CDR3 DNA: TGCGCCAGCAGCCAAGATGGAGCAGCTAATGAAAAACTGTTTTTT
J gene: TRBJ1-4
V gene: TRBV4-1
clone size: .
D gene: .

CDR3 protein: CASSSYLDRGDQPQHF
CDR3 DNA: TGTGCCAGCAGCTCCTACCTAGACAGGGGAGATCAGCCCCAGCATTTT
J gene: TRBJ1-5
V gene: TRBV21-1
clone size: once
D gene: .

CDR3 protein: CASSFKKALHGYGYTF
CDR3 DNA: TGTGCCAGCAGCTTTAAAAAGGCTCTACATGGTTATGGCTACACCTTC
J gene: TRBJ1-2
V gene: TRBV5-6
clone size: .
D gene: .

CDR3 protein: CASSPKGLLNTGELFF
CDR3 DNA: TGTGCCAGCAGCCCCAAAGGACTCTTAAACACCGGGGAGCTGTTTTTT
J gene: TRBJ2-2
V gene: TRBV11-2
clone size: once
D gene: .

CDR3 protein: CASSHKNEKLFF
CDR3 DNA: TGTGCCAGCTCTCATAAAAATGAAAAACTGTTTTTT
J gene: TRBJ1-4
V gene: TRBV18
clone size: .
D gene: .

CDR3 protein: CASRGGGVGVSNQPQHF
CDR3 DNA: TGTGCCAGTAGGGGAGGGGGCGTGGGGGTCAGCAATCAGCCCCAGCATTTT
J gene: TRBJ1-5
V gene: TRBV19
clone size: .
D gene: TRBD1

CDR3 protein: CASSEEVRAFF
CDR3 DNA: TGTGCCAGCAGTGAGGAAGTACGAGCTTTCTTT
J gene: TRBJ1-1
V gene: TRBV6-1
clone size: .
D gene: .